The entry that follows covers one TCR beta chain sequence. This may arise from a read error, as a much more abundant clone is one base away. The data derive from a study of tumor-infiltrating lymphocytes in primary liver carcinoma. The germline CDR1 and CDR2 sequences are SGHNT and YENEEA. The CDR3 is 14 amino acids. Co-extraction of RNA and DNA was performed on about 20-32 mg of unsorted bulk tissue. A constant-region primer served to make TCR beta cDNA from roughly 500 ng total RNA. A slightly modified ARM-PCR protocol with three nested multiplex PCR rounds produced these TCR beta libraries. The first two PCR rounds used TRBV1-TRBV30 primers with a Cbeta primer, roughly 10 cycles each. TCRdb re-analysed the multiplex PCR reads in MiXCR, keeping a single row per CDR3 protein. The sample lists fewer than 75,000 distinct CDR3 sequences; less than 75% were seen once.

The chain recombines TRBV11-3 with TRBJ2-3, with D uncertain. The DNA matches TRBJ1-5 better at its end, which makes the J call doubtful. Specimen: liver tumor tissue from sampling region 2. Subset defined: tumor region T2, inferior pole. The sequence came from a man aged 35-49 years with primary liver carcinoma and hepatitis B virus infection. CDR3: CASSPSGSTDTQHF. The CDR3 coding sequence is TGTGCCAGCAGCCCTAGCGGCAGCACAGATACGCAGCATTTT.